The T cell receptor beta chain described here comes from a study of blood T cell repertoires in COVID-19. Per the original data handling: From reference gene primer amplification, estimates of nucleated cell counts were derived. Some clones are missing from TCRdb's copy, which holds only in-frame ones; the method was immunoSEQ multiplex PCR. Clone size and the V and J calls come from that table; the DNA yielded D and trimming. The table shows some 350,000 clones, with 85% to 90% occurring only once. The germline CDR1 and CDR2 sequences are MGHDK and SYGVNS. This CDR3 has 16 residues. J was trimmed by 0 bases and V by 5 bases; bases with no gene match: 7.

The source material was peripheral blood. The V and J genes are TRBV25-1 and TRBJ2-1; 7 positions agree with TRBD2. The TCR sequence derives from a man between 18 and 29 years old with active or convalescent COVID-19. CDR3 residues: CASSPLAGSSYNEQFF. Written as DNA, the CDR3 is TGTGCCAGCAGTCCTTTAGCGGGTAGCTCCTACAATGAGCAGTTCTTC. The whole variable domain, remainder taken from reference TRBV25-1 and TRBJ2-1, is EADIYQTPRYLVIGTGKKITLECSQTMGHDKMYWYQQDPGMELHLIHYSYGVNSTEKGDLSSESTVSRIRTEHFPLTLESARPSHTSQYLCASSPLAGSSYNEQFFGPGTRLTVL.